A single sample is the source of the 21 T cell receptor beta chains below, sequenced in a study of blood T cell repertoires in COVID-19. Clones were sequenced by immunoSEQ multiplex PCR, and TCRdb holds only the in-frame ones, with some missing. The sample has 150,000 to 200,000 clones, roughly 70% seen once; the top ten hold around 2.9%. The material sequenced was peripheral blood. These receptors all come from a woman at least 80 years old with acute or convalescent COVID-19.

For this clone: Other DNA variants within this sample encode the same CDR3. The V and J genes are TRBV11-2 and TRBJ1-6; D remains unclear. The V and J ends lost 0 bases and 3 bases respectively, with 3 bases between them. Germline CDR1 reads SGHAT; CDR2 reads FQNNGV. The CDR3 spans 14 residues. The CDR3 is CASSLDSYNSPLHF. DNA for the CDR3: TGTGCCAGCAGCTTAGACAGCTATAATTCACCCCTCCACTTT.

V is TRBV19 and J is TRBJ2-3; D possibly corresponds to TRBD2 (6 bases). Germline V lookup: CDR1 LNHDA, CDR2 SQIVND (reference sequence). This CDR3 region has 16 residues. The V end lost 0 bases, the J end lost 4 bases, and 14 bases lay between the germline ends. The CDR3 DNA is TGTGCCAGTAGTATAGAGCGGGGCCTACATGCAGATACGCAGTATTTT. Protein: CASSIERGLHADTQYF.

The rearrangement links TRBV11-3 to TRBJ2-2; D gene ambiguous. Germline CDR1 SGHNT, CDR2 YENEEA. There are 13 residues in the CDR3. The V and J ends lost 3 bases and 6 bases respectively, with 8 bases between them. This chain's CDR3 is CASSFLEAGELFF. The CDR3, as DNA: TGTGCCAGCAGCTTTCTAGAGGCCGGGGAGCTGTTTTTT.

The V gene is TRBV19, the J gene TRBJ1-4; D possibly corresponds to TRBD1 (5 bases). CDR1 is LNHDA and CDR2 is SQIVND in the germline V gene (reference sequence). CDR3 size: 16 residues. V lost 1 base to trimming and J lost 0 bases, with 9 bases between them. As DNA, the CDR3 is TGTGCCAGTAGTATAGCCAGGGCAGCAACTAATGAAAAACTGTTTTTT. Protein: CASSIARAATNEKLFF.

This clone was detected only once. The rearrangement links TRBV7-9 to TRBJ2-3, with 9 positions matching TRBD2. The trim removed 5 bases at V and 1 base at J, leaving 10 bases unmatched. This CDR3 region has 17 residues. CDR1 and CDR2 (germline): SEHNR, FQNEAQ (reference sequence). CDR3 in amino acids: CASSPPRTSERTDTQYF. In DNA, the CDR3 is TGTGCCAGCAGCCCCCCCCGGACTAGCGAACGCACAGATACGCAGTATTTT.

The chain couples TRBV27 to TRBJ2-3; 8 positions agree with TRBD2. With V trimmed by 3 bases and J by 5 bases, 1 base remained unmatched. The CDR3 runs 13 residues. Per germline, CDR1 MNHEY and CDR2 SMNVEV (reference sequence). This chain's CDR3 is CASSFLAGDTQYF. The CDR3 DNA reads TGTGCCAGCAGTTTTCTAGCGGGAGATACGCAGTATTTT.

The chain combines TRBV10-2 with TRBJ2-7; D is perhaps TRBD2 (6 bases). Germline V gene lookup returns CDR1 WSHSY and CDR2 SAAADI. V lost 5 bases to trimming and J lost 2 bases, with 10 bases between them. This CDR3 contains 13 residues. CDR3 region: CASSRDLAYEQYF. The CDR3 nucleotides are TGCGCCAGCAGTAGGGACTTAGCCTACGAGCAGTACTTC.

This clone was found a few times. The V gene is TRBV9, the J gene TRBJ1-5; 7 nucleotides match TRBD1. The J segment lost 9 bases and the V segment lost 0 bases, leaving 6 bases of the junction unmatched. The CDR3 extends over 14 amino acids. Germline values: CDR1 SGDLS, CDR2 YYNGEE. The CDR3 region has the DNA TGTGCCAGCAGCGTAGGAACAGGGGTAGGGCCCCAGCATTTT. It yields the protein CASSVGTGVGPQHF.

CDR3 sequence reads: CASSVARGDSPLHF. The CDR3 nucleotides are TGTGCCAGCAGCGTAGCCCGGGGTGATTCACCCCTCCACTTT. This chain connects TRBV9 to TRBJ1-6; D not resolved. V was cut by 0 bases and J by 8 bases, with 9 bases left in between. Germline CDR1 SGDLS, CDR2 YYNGEE. This CDR3 region has 14 residues.

V and J are TRBV7-2 and TRBJ2-7, with D possibly being TRBD1 (5 bases). This CDR3 has 15 residues. Germline V gene lookup returns CDR1 SGHTA and CDR2 FQGNSA. Trimming removed 5 bases at V and 7 bases at J, with 21 bases between. The CDR3 sequence is CASSPPGPEAEEQYF. The DNA of the CDR3 is TGTGCCAGCAGCCCCCCAGGGCCCGAGGCTGAAGAGCAGTACTTC. The full variable domain, completed using reference TRBV7-2 and TRBJ2-7, is GAGVSQSPSNKVTEKGKDVELRCDPISGHTALYWYRQSLGQGLEFLIYFQGNSAPDKSGLPSDRFSAERTGGSVSTLTIQRTQQEDSAVYLCASSPPGPEAEEQYFGPGTRLTVT.

J is TRBJ2-1 and V is TRBV2; 14 nucleotides match TRBD2. This CDR3 region has 14 residues. Germline assignment: CDR1 SNHLY and CDR2 FYNNEI. V trimming: 7 bases; J trimming: 8 bases; junction bases outside the gene matches: 4. CDR3: CASTPGLAGDEQFF. The DNA of the CDR3 is TGTGCCAGCACCCCGGGACTAGCGGGAGATGAGCAGTTCTTC.

This clone is a singleton in its sample. The V call is TRBV24-1, the J call TRBJ2-3; 8 bases agree with TRBD1. The germline V gene encodes CDR1 KGHDR and CDR2 SFDVKD. With 3 bases clipped from V and 1 base from J, the junction kept 5 bases outside the gene matches. This CDR3 has 16 amino acids. The DNA of the CDR3 is TGTGCCACCAGTGATCCCGACAGGGGAGGCACAGATACGCAGTATTTT. Translated: CATSDPDRGGTDTQYF.

This clone was seen only a few times. In the same sample, other DNA sequences code for this CDR3. This chain links TRBV28 with TRBJ2-3; 13 bases align to TRBD2. Germline CDR1 is MDHEN and CDR2 is SYDVKM. The V gene end was trimmed by 7 bases and the J gene end by 6 bases; junction bases not matched to a gene: 7. The CDR3 is 15 amino acids. The CDR3 loop reads CASTGLAGVRDTQYF. In nucleotides, the CDR3 is TGTGCCAGCACCGGACTAGCGGGAGTACGTGATACGCAGTATTTT.

The rearrangement links TRBV7-2 to TRBJ1-5; TRBD1 agrees at 9 bases. The germline V gene encodes CDR1 SGHTA and CDR2 FQGNSA. The ends lost 1 base at V and 6 bases at J; junction bases unmatched: 7. CDR3 length equals 16 residues. Here the CDR3 DNA reads TGTGCCAGCAGCTTAGTCACAGGGGGCGCGGGTCAGCCCCAGCATTTT. Its protein is CASSLVTGGAGQPQHF.

This chain joins TRBV28 and TRBJ2-4; 10 bases are shared with TRBD1. The J segment lost 7 bases and the V segment lost 4 bases, leaving 7 bases of the junction unmatched. The CDR3 loop spans 15 amino acids. The germline gives CDR1 MDHEN, CDR2 SYDVKM. The CDR3 region is CASSSSGTGVNIQYF. The CDR3 DNA sequence: TGTGCCAGCAGTTCCTCCGGGACAGGGGTTAACATTCAGTACTTC. Full variable domain (remainder filled in from reference TRBV28 and TRBJ2-4): DVKVTQSSRYLVKRTGEKVFLECVQDMDHENMFWYRQDPGLGLRLIYFSYDVKMKEKGDIPEGYSVSREKKERFSLILESASTNQTSMYLCASSSSGTGVNIQYFGAGTRLSVL.

The CDR3 DNA reads TGTGCCAGCAGCTCGTCAATTGGGAGTCAAGAGACCCAGTACTTC. This gives the protein CASSSSIGSQETQYF. V is TRBV11-3 and J is TRBJ2-5; TRBD2 might be the D (5 bases). Germline V gene sequence: CDR1 SGHNT, CDR2 YENEEA. This CDR3 region has 15 residues. Trimming took off 4 bases at V and 2 bases at J, with 14 bases between the two ends.

The chain uses TRBV28 and TRBJ2-7; D is perhaps TRBD1 (5 bases). Trimming took 4 bases from V and 3 from J, leaving 16 bases between them. This CDR3 contains 15 residues. Germline-derived CDR1 and CDR2 are MDHEN and SYDVKM. The CDR3 region is CASSSSGEGDYEQYF. Here the CDR3 DNA reads TGTGCCAGCAGTTCCTCTGGAGAAGGGGACTACGAGCAGTACTTC.

This rearrangement joins TRBV24-1 to TRBJ2-7; a possible D gene is TRBD1 (6 bases). The V gene lost 4 bases and the J gene lost 2 bases, with 11 bases spanning the gap. This CDR3 comprises 14 residues. The germline V gene has CDR1 KGHDR and CDR2 SFDVKD. The CDR3 reads CATSEAGQTYEQYF. CDR3 sequence (DNA): TGTGCCACCAGTGAGGCCGGACAGACCTACGAGCAGTACTTC.

The genes are TRBV19 and TRBJ2-7; 7 bases agree with TRBD1. Germline trimming cut 3 bases from V and 5 bases from J; bases unmatched to any gene: 16. CDR1 and CDR2 from the germline V gene are LNHDA and SQIVND (reference sequence). The CDR3 runs to 17 residues. The CDR3: CASSIPMGRQGINEQYF. The CDR3 DNA sequence: TGTGCCAGTAGTATCCCCATGGGGAGACAGGGTATCAACGAGCAGTACTTC.

V is TRBV7-9 and J is TRBJ1-4; D remains ambiguous. V was shortened by 3 bases and J by 4 bases, with 6 bases between the two germline ends. The length of the CDR3 is 13 residues. Looked up from germline, CDR1 is SEHNR and CDR2 is FQNEAQ (reference sequence). The CDR3 DNA sequence: TGTGCCAGCAGCTTTACAGTTAATGAAAAACTGTTTTTT. It encodes CASSFTVNEKLFF.

The J gene is TRBJ2-3, the V gene TRBV6-1, with D possibly TRBD2 on 5 matching bases. V lost 2 bases and J 0 bases, leaving 12 bases between the germline ends. This CDR3 region has 16 residues. Per the germline V gene, CDR1 is MNHNS and CDR2 is SASEGT. The CDR3 bases are TGTGCCAGCAGTGAAATGGCGGGCGCTAGCACAGATACGCAGTATTTT. It is translated as CASSEMAGASTDTQYF.